This is a list of T cell receptor beta chains from one sample in a study of blood T cells in healthy people across ages. A single record per CDR3 protein comes from TCRdb applying MiXCR to the 5' RACE reads. The sample has fewer than 700,000 distinct CDR3 sequences, roughly 43% seen once. Sequencing input: blood. These receptor sequences come from a man at least 80 years old in good health. Both conserved end residues are part of each CDR3. Fields, in order: CDR3 protein, CDR3 DNA, V gene, J gene, CDR3 length, clone size, D gene. The D gene is left open where the match is weak. The size entry is marked missing in some rows and otherwise reads once, few, many or a size class.

cdr3_aa: CASSKAGFSGRASYEQYF
cdr3_nt: TGTGCCAGCAGCAAAGCAGGCTTTAGCGGGAGGGCCTCCTACGAGCAGTACTTC
v_call: TRBV21-1
j_call: TRBJ2-7
cdr3_length: 18
clone_size: NA
d_call: NA

cdr3_aa: CASSPGGGQDNEQFF
cdr3_nt: TGTGCCAGCAGCCCAGGGGGCGGGCAGGACAATGAGCAGTTCTTC
v_call: TRBV11-3
j_call: TRBJ2-1
cdr3_length: 15
clone_size: NA
d_call: TRBD1

cdr3_aa: CASSFGGTINEQYF
cdr3_nt: TGTGCCAGCAGTTTTGGCGGGACTATTAATGAGCAGTACTTC
v_call: TRBV6-2/TRBV6-3
j_call: TRBJ2-7
cdr3_length: 14
clone_size: NA
d_call: TRBD2

cdr3_aa: CSAPLGGYQETQYF
cdr3_nt: TGCAGCGCTCCCCTGGGGGGGTACCAAGAGACCCAGTACTTC
v_call: TRBV29-1
j_call: TRBJ2-5
cdr3_length: 14
clone_size: NA
d_call: TRBD2

cdr3_aa: CASSHQGYYGYTF
cdr3_nt: TGTGCCAGCAGCCATCAGGGCTACTATGGCTACACCTTC
v_call: TRBV7-9
j_call: TRBJ1-2
cdr3_length: 13
clone_size: few
d_call: NA

cdr3_aa: CASRPRGQSDGYTF
cdr3_nt: TGTGCCAGCCGCCCGAGGGGACAGTCGGACGGCTACACCTTC
v_call: TRBV5-6
j_call: TRBJ1-2
cdr3_length: 14
clone_size: few
d_call: TRBD1

cdr3_aa: CASSARVNYEQYF
cdr3_nt: TGTGCCAGCAGTGCCAGGGTAAACTACGAGCAGTACTTC
v_call: TRBV6-2/TRBV6-3
j_call: TRBJ2-7
cdr3_length: 13
clone_size: few
d_call: NA

cdr3_aa: CASSMQGAAPKFSPLHF
cdr3_nt: TGTGCCAGCAGTATGCAGGGCGCGGCGCCTAAATTTTCACCCCTCCACTTT
v_call: TRBV2
j_call: TRBJ1-6
cdr3_length: 17
clone_size: NA
d_call: NA

cdr3_aa: CASQGRAGYTF
cdr3_nt: TGTGCCAGTCAGGGCAGGGCGGGCTACACCTTC
v_call: TRBV27
j_call: TRBJ1-2
cdr3_length: 11
clone_size: many
d_call: NA

cdr3_aa: CASSRDIYEQYF
cdr3_nt: TGTGCCAGCAGCCGGGACATCTACGAGCAGTACTTC
v_call: TRBV6-5
j_call: TRBJ2-7
cdr3_length: 12
clone_size: few
d_call: NA

cdr3_aa: CASNPTGPNTEAFF
cdr3_nt: TGTGCCAGCAACCCGACAGGGCCTAACACTGAAGCTTTCTTT
v_call: TRBV6-6
j_call: TRBJ1-1
cdr3_length: 14
clone_size: few
d_call: TRBD1

cdr3_aa: CASNKRGNTDTQYF
cdr3_nt: TGTGCCAGCAACAAACGGGGGAACACAGATACGCAGTATTTT
v_call: TRBV6-5
j_call: TRBJ2-3
cdr3_length: 14
clone_size: NA
d_call: NA

cdr3_aa: CASSIGSTNTGELFF
cdr3_nt: TGTGCCAGCAGCATAGGGTCCACGAACACCGGGGAGCTGTTTTTT
v_call: TRBV7-2
j_call: TRBJ2-2
cdr3_length: 15
clone_size: NA
d_call: NA

cdr3_aa: CSVGTSGSPTYEQYF
cdr3_nt: TGCAGCGTTGGGACTAGCGGGAGCCCGACCTACGAGCAGTACTTC
v_call: TRBV29-1
j_call: TRBJ2-7
cdr3_length: 15
clone_size: few
d_call: TRBD2

cdr3_aa: CASSATGTGGQSTNEKLFF
cdr3_nt: TGTGCCAGTAGTGCAACCGGGACAGGGGGCCAATCAACTAATGAAAAACTGTTTTTT
v_call: TRBV19
j_call: TRBJ1-4
cdr3_length: 19
clone_size: NA
d_call: TRBD1

cdr3_aa: CSASSVIAGGTSTDTQYF
cdr3_nt: TGCAGTGCTAGTTCTGTGATAGCGGGAGGGACTAGCACAGATACGCAGTATTTT
v_call: TRBV20-1
j_call: TRBJ2-3
cdr3_length: 18
clone_size: few
d_call: TRBD2

cdr3_aa: CASSLGSSGSHEQYF
cdr3_nt: TGTGCCAGCAGCTTGGGTTCCAGCGGGAGCCACGAGCAGTACTTC
v_call: TRBV7-9
j_call: TRBJ2-7
cdr3_length: 15
clone_size: few
d_call: TRBD2

cdr3_aa: CASSFTSGLAGEQFF
cdr3_nt: TGTGCCAGCAGTTTCACATCAGGGCTAGCGGGAGAGCAGTTCTTC
v_call: TRBV6-5
j_call: TRBJ2-1
cdr3_length: 15
clone_size: NA
d_call: TRBD2

cdr3_aa: CSAKQKVPSGPTDTQYF
cdr3_nt: TGCAGTGCCAAACAGAAGGTGCCTAGCGGGCCCACAGATACGCAGTATTTT
v_call: TRBV20-1
j_call: TRBJ2-3
cdr3_length: 17
clone_size: few
d_call: TRBD2

cdr3_aa: CSVATPGPTQFF
cdr3_nt: TGCAGCGTCGCGACACCAGGACCGACGCAGTTCTTC
v_call: TRBV29-1
j_call: TRBJ2-1
cdr3_length: 12
clone_size: NA
d_call: NA

cdr3_aa: CASSYLLAAAGGANVLTF
cdr3_nt: TGTGCCAGCAGTTACCTCTTGGCAGCGGCGGGTGGGGCCAACGTCCTGACTTTC
v_call: TRBV6-2/TRBV6-3
j_call: TRBJ2-6
cdr3_length: 18
clone_size: few
d_call: NA

cdr3_aa: CSARGDGLAGGGTDTQYF
cdr3_nt: TGCAGTGCTAGAGGAGATGGACTAGCGGGGGGGGGCACAGATACGCAGTATTTT
v_call: TRBV20-1
j_call: TRBJ2-3
cdr3_length: 18
clone_size: NA
d_call: TRBD2

cdr3_aa: CASSQGSARHTGELFF
cdr3_nt: TGTGCCAGCAGCCAAGGGTCAGCAAGGCACACCGGGGAGCTGTTTTTT
v_call: TRBV14
j_call: TRBJ2-2
cdr3_length: 16
clone_size: few
d_call: NA

cdr3_aa: CASSHEGGSSEQYF
cdr3_nt: TGTGCCAGCAGCCACGAGGGTGGGTCAAGCGAGCAGTACTTC
v_call: TRBV7-2
j_call: TRBJ2-7
cdr3_length: 14
clone_size: NA
d_call: NA

cdr3_aa: CSASQGGDEKLFF
cdr3_nt: TGCAGTGCTAGCCAGGGGGGCGATGAAAAACTGTTTTTT
v_call: TRBV20-1
j_call: TRBJ1-4
cdr3_length: 13
clone_size: few
d_call: TRBD1

cdr3_aa: CASSPNLGNGGETQYF
cdr3_nt: TGCGCCAGCAGCCCTAACCTAGGGAACGGTGGTGAGACCCAGTACTTC
v_call: TRBV4-3
j_call: TRBJ2-5
cdr3_length: 16
clone_size: few
d_call: NA

cdr3_aa: CASSLFGQGYEQYF
cdr3_nt: TGTGCCAGCAGCTTGTTTGGACAGGGATACGAGCAGTACTTC
v_call: TRBV5-6
j_call: TRBJ2-7
cdr3_length: 14
clone_size: once
d_call: TRBD1

cdr3_aa: CASSPRTGGGGYTF
cdr3_nt: TGCGCCAGCAGCCCTAGAACAGGGGGTGGTGGCTACACCTTC
v_call: TRBV5-1
j_call: TRBJ1-2
cdr3_length: 14
clone_size: few
d_call: TRBD1

cdr3_aa: CASSFPSGETQYF
cdr3_nt: TGTGCCAGCAGCTTCCCTAGCGGAGAGACCCAGTACTTC
v_call: TRBV7-2
j_call: TRBJ2-5
cdr3_length: 13
clone_size: few
d_call: TRBD2

cdr3_aa: CSARVIGTGFEKLFF
cdr3_nt: TGCAGTGCTAGAGTCATAGGGACAGGGTTTGAAAAACTGTTTTTT
v_call: TRBV20-1
j_call: TRBJ1-4
cdr3_length: 15
clone_size: few
d_call: TRBD1

cdr3_aa: CATSEKSRGLEQYF
cdr3_nt: TGTGCCACCAGTGAGAAATCCAGGGGGCTTGAGCAGTACTTC
v_call: TRBV24-1
j_call: TRBJ2-7
cdr3_length: 14
clone_size: NA
d_call: TRBD1

cdr3_aa: CASSPRAGGDEQYF
cdr3_nt: TGTGCCAGCAGCCCCCGAGCAGGGGGCGACGAGCAGTACTTC
v_call: TRBV9
j_call: TRBJ2-7
cdr3_length: 14
clone_size: few
d_call: TRBD1

cdr3_aa: CANSFWREDGYTF
cdr3_nt: TGTGCCAACAGCTTCTGGAGGGAGGATGGCTACACCTTC
v_call: TRBV7-2
j_call: TRBJ1-2
cdr3_length: 13
clone_size: NA
d_call: NA

cdr3_aa: CASSRRDRVNDEQFF
cdr3_nt: TGTGCCAGCAGCCGCCGGGACAGGGTTAACGATGAGCAGTTCTTC
v_call: TRBV7-8
j_call: TRBJ2-1
cdr3_length: 15
clone_size: few
d_call: TRBD1

cdr3_aa: CASSRFKTTGTGRTGELFF
cdr3_nt: TGTGCCAGCAGCAGATTTAAAACGACCGGGACAGGGAGAACCGGGGAGCTGTTTTTT
v_call: TRBV7-8
j_call: TRBJ2-2
cdr3_length: 19
clone_size: NA
d_call: TRBD1

cdr3_aa: CASSHGGQTNEKLFF
cdr3_nt: TGCGCCAGCAGCCATGGTGGGCAAACTAATGAAAAACTGTTTTTT
v_call: TRBV5-1
j_call: TRBJ1-4
cdr3_length: 15
clone_size: NA
d_call: NA

cdr3_aa: CASSSLTTNRHYEQYF
cdr3_nt: TGTGCCAGCAGCTCCCTCACCACGAATAGGCACTACGAGCAGTACTTC
v_call: TRBV11-2
j_call: TRBJ2-7
cdr3_length: 16
clone_size: many
d_call: NA

cdr3_aa: CASSQSGTSSTDTQYF
cdr3_nt: TGTGCCAGCAGCCAATCCGGGACAAGTAGCACAGATACGCAGTATTTT
v_call: TRBV3-1
j_call: TRBJ2-3
cdr3_length: 16
clone_size: NA
d_call: NA

cdr3_aa: CASSPQGSGFQETQYF
cdr3_nt: TGTGCCAGCAGTCCACAGGGGAGCGGGTTCCAAGAGACCCAGTACTTC
v_call: TRBV7-9
j_call: TRBJ2-5
cdr3_length: 16
clone_size: NA
d_call: NA

cdr3_aa: CASSPAAGERETQYF
cdr3_nt: TGTGCCAGCAGCCCTGCGGCGGGAGAACGGGAGACCCAGTACTTC
v_call: TRBV7-6
j_call: TRBJ2-5
cdr3_length: 15
clone_size: NA
d_call: TRBD2

cdr3_aa: CASSQDFYEQYF
cdr3_nt: TGTGCCAGCAGCCAAGACTTCTACGAGCAGTACTTC
v_call: TRBV14
j_call: TRBJ2-7
cdr3_length: 12
clone_size: NA
d_call: NA

cdr3_aa: CSASDPGQVYHEQYF
cdr3_nt: TGCAGTGCTTCAGACCCGGGACAGGTATACCATGAGCAGTACTTC
v_call: TRBV20-1
j_call: TRBJ2-5
cdr3_length: 15
clone_size: NA
d_call: TRBD1